This is a list of T cell receptor beta chains from one sample in a study of identifying expanded T cells in peripheral blood. The repertoire was sequenced with immunoSEQ multiplex PCR; TCRdb's copy has only in-frame clones and lacks some. Here the sample spans approximately 120,000 clones, about four fifths being singletons. The source material was blood. The receptors shown here come from a person aged 18 to 75 in good health. CDR3s include the opening cysteine and the closing phenylalanine or tryptophan. The D gene is left open where the match is weak. Clone size is stated in some rows and not others, as once, few, many or a class when expanded.

d_gene	v_gene	abundance	j_gene	len	CDR3aa	CDR3nt
NA	TRBV5-5	NA	TRBJ2-3	13	CASSYTGSDTQYF	TGTGCCAGCAGCTATACAGGGTCAGATACGCAGTATTTT
TRBD2	TRBV7-2	NA	TRBJ2-3	16	CASSQMGGTGTDTQYF	TGTGCCAGCAGCCAGATGGGGGGGACCGGCACAGATACGCAGTATTTT
NA	TRBV5-4	few	TRBJ1-6	16	CASSKNGMGRNSPLHF	TGTGCCAGCAGCAAAAACGGGATGGGGCGGAATTCACCCCTCCACTTT
NA	TRBV7-2	NA	TRBJ2-3	12	CASNLLIDTQYF	TGTGCCAGCAACTTATTGATAGATACGCAGTATTTT
NA	TRBV7-2	NA	TRBJ2-7	12	CASSLAAHEQYF	TGTGCCAGCAGCTTAGCAGCCCACGAGCAGTACTTC
NA	TRBV29-1	NA	TRBJ1-1	13	CSVERQTDTEAFF	TGCAGCGTTGAACGCCAGACGGACACTGAAGCTTTCTTT
TRBD1	TRBV10-3	NA	TRBJ2-7	16	CAISELGTDWAYEQYF	TGTGCCATCAGTGAGTTGGGGACAGATTGGGCCTACGAGCAGTACTTC
NA	TRBV6-1	NA	TRBJ1-2	14	CASSEIPIEGGYTF	TGTGCCAGCAGTGAAATCCCGATAGAAGGTGGCTACACCTTC
NA	TRBV30	NA	TRBJ1-6	15	CAWSLQGAKFSPLHF	TGTGCCTGGAGCCTACAGGGCGCCAAGTTTTCACCCCTCCACTTT
TRBD2	TRBV18	NA	TRBJ2-3	15	CASSLRTSGTDTQYF	TGTGCCAGCTCACTCCGGACTAGCGGCACTGATACGCAGTATTTT
NA	TRBV7-2	many	TRBJ2-2	16	CASSLGGRPNTGELFF	TGTGCCAGCAGCTTAGGGGGCAGACCGAACACCGGGGAGCTGTTTTTT
NA	TRBV11-3	NA	TRBJ1-2	14	CASSFGGAAWDYTF	TGTGCCAGCAGCTTCGGAGGGGCCGCCTGGGACTACACCTTC
TRBD1	TRBV2	NA	TRBJ1-1	14	CASSDGQGNTEAFF	TGTGCCAGCAGTGACGGACAGGGGAACACTGAAGCTTTCTTT
TRBD1	TRBV5-8	few	TRBJ1-6	15	CASSIGTGGYSPLHF	TGTGCCAGCAGCATCGGGACAGGGGGCTATTCACCCCTCCACTTT
NA	TRBV6-1	NA	TRBJ1-1	13	CASSEAGNTEAFF	TGTGCCAGCTCAGAGGCGGGCAACACTGAAGCTTTCTTT
NA	TRBV18	NA	TRBJ2-5	14	CASSPTGHQETQYF	TGTGCCAGCTCACCAACGGGCCACCAAGAGACCCAGTACTTC
TRBD1	TRBV28	NA	TRBJ1-4	15	CASSPSDRGWRKLFF	TGTGCCAGCAGCCCGAGCGACAGGGGTTGGCGAAAACTGTTTTTT
NA	TRBV18	NA	TRBJ2-2	13	CASALERTGELFF	TGTGCCAGCGCCCTTGAGCGTACCGGGGAGCTGTTTTTT
TRBD2	TRBV7-2	NA	TRBJ2-1	15	CASSLALTGGNEQFF	TGTGCCAGCAGCTTAGCGCTAACGGGGGGCAATGAGCAGTTCTTC
NA	TRBV4-3	NA	TRBJ2-2	12	CASSQVPGELFF	TGCGCCAGCAGCCAAGTCCCCGGGGAGCTGTTTTTT
NA	TRBV11-3	NA	TRBJ2-7	17	CASSLDPRVPLSYEQYF	TGTGCCAGCAGCTTGGACCCTCGGGTCCCGCTCTCCTACGAGCAGTACTTC
NA	TRBV6-5	NA	TRBJ1-3	13	CASSYTSGNTIYF	TGTGCCAGCAGTTACACGTCTGGAAACACCATATATTTT
NA	TRBV5-5	NA	TRBJ2-7	15	CASSSRSTRAYEQYF	TGTGCCAGCAGCTCACGATCAACTCGGGCCTACGAGCAGTACTTC
TRBD1	TRBV27	once	TRBJ2-7	13	CASRTGGGYEQYF	TGTGCCAGCAGGACAGGGGGTGGCTACGAGCAGTACTTC
NA	TRBV27	NA	TRBJ2-7	12	CASTTGGDEQYF	TGTGCCAGCACCACCGGGGGAGACGAGCAGTACTTC
NA	TRBV5-1	NA	TRBJ1-4	15	CASSLSGDLNEKLFF	TGCGCCAGCAGCTTGAGCGGGGACCTTAATGAAAAACTGTTTTTT
NA	TRBV25-1	once	TRBJ2-2	17	CASSPLWVASNTGELFF	TGTGCCAGCAGTCCCCTGTGGGTGGCTTCGAACACCGGGGAGCTGTTTTTT
NA	TRBV27	NA	TRBJ1-5	15	CASSFKVNAGQPQHF	TGTGCCAGCAGTTTTAAGGTAAACGCCGGTCAGCCCCAGCATTTT
TRBD1	TRBV19	few	TRBJ1-2	12	CASSHRGGGYTF	TGTGCCAGTAGTCACAGGGGAGGTGGCTACACCTTC
TRBD1	TRBV4-1	NA	TRBJ1-2	15	CASSREGTGLRGYTF	TGCGCCAGCAGCCGCGAAGGGACAGGGTTGAGGGGCTACACCTTC
NA	TRBV6-1	NA	TRBJ1-1	12	CASRLMKTEAFF	TGTGCCAGCAGATTAATGAAGACTGAAGCTTTCTTT
TRBD1	TRBV9	NA	TRBJ2-1	15	CASSVAGQVNNEQFF	TGTGCCAGCAGCGTAGCGGGACAGGTCAACAATGAGCAGTTCTTC
NA	TRBV14	few	TRBJ1-1	13	CASSQARNTEAFF	TGTGCCAGCAGCCAAGCTCGAAACACTGAAGCTTTCTTT
TRBD1	TRBV4-3	NA	TRBJ1-2	15	CASSQDDRGGYGYTF	TGCGCCAGCAGCCAAGACGACAGGGGAGGCTATGGCTACACCTTC
NA	TRBV2	once	TRBJ1-1	14	CASRDGRSPTEAFF	TGTGCCAGCAGAGACGGCAGAAGCCCGACTGAAGCTTTCTTT
NA	TRBV15	NA	TRBJ2-2	15	CATSRDHQRTGELFF	TGTGCCACCAGCAGAGATCATCAACGGACCGGGGAGCTGTTTTTT
TRBD1	TRBV4-1	NA	TRBJ2-7	15	CASSSGTGHSYEQYF	TGCGCCAGCAGTTCCGGGACAGGGCACTCCTACGAGCAGTACTTC
NA	TRBV5-5	NA	TRBJ2-7	14	CASSLAGLSYEQYF	TGTGCCAGCAGCTTGGCCGGTCTCTCCTACGAGCAGTACTTC
TRBD1	TRBV29-1	NA	TRBJ1-2	16	CSVEGNKDRTNYGYTF	TGCAGCGTTGAAGGGAATAAGGACAGGACCAACTATGGCTACACCTTC
NA	TRBV9	NA	TRBJ2-3	18	CASSVATPAREVTDTQYF	TGTGCCAGCAGCGTAGCCACTCCCGCACGGGAAGTCACAGATACGCAGTATTTT
NA	TRBV30	NA	TRBJ2-7	13	CALNSDISYEQYF	TGTGCCCTCAACTCGGACATTTCTTACGAGCAGTACTTC
TRBD2	TRBV7-2	NA	TRBJ2-1	15	CASSQSGDYYNEQFF	TGTGCCAGCAGCCAGTCGGGGGACTACTACAATGAGCAGTTCTTC
TRBD1	TRBV30	once	TRBJ2-7	14	CAWDYDRGSYEQYF	TGTGCCTGGGACTATGACAGGGGCTCCTACGAGCAGTACTTC
TRBD1	TRBV5-1	NA	TRBJ1-1	15	CASSPRQGANTEAFF	TGCGCCAGCAGCCCGAGACAGGGGGCTAACACTGAAGCTTTCTTT
NA	TRBV25-1	NA	TRBJ1-1	14	CASSEPGLNTEAFF	TGTGCCAGCAGTGAACCGGGATTGAACACTGAAGCTTTCTTT
NA	TRBV7-2	once	TRBJ1-6	14	CASSLLSENSPLHF	TGTGCCAGCAGCTTATTGTCAGAAAATTCACCCCTCCACTTT
TRBD1	TRBV10-3	NA	TRBJ1-4	13	CATTTGGRRKLFF	TGTGCCACCACGACAGGGGGCCGCCGAAAACTGTTTTTT
NA	TRBV4-3	once	TRBJ2-5	15	CASSRQGTTQETQYF	TGCGCCAGCAGCCGCCAAGGGACAACTCAAGAGACCCAGTACTTC
NA	TRBV9	NA	TRBJ2-5	17	CASSVGRGSRVQETQYF	TGTGCCAGCAGCGTCGGACGGGGAAGTAGGGTCCAAGAGACCCAGTACTTC
TRBD1	TRBV7-2	NA	TRBJ1-2	15	CASSPSGTDNYGYTF	TGTGCCAGCAGCCCTTCCGGGACAGACAACTATGGCTACACCTTC
NA	TRBV18	NA	TRBJ1-1	16	CASSPGSGTRNTEAFF	TGTGCCAGCTCACCAGGGTCCGGGACAAGGAACACTGAAGCTTTCTTT
NA	TRBV9	NA	TRBJ1-3	15	CASSPYSLSGNTIYF	TGTGCCAGCAGCCCTTACTCCCTTTCTGGAAACACCATATATTTT
NA	TRBV5-1	NA	TRBJ2-1	13	CASSLLSDNEQFF	TGCGCCAGCAGCTTGTTATCAGATAATGAGCAGTTCTTC
NA	TRBV5-6	NA	TRBJ1-2	14	CASSSIPGGRGYTF	TGTGCCAGCAGCTCAATCCCGGGGGGGAGAGGCTACACCTTC
TRBD1	TRBV5-6	NA	TRBJ2-7	13	CASRETGWGEQYF	TGTGCCAGCAGGGAGACAGGGTGGGGGGAGCAGTACTTC
NA	TRBV7-2	NA	TRBJ1-2	15	CASSSITGSPYGYTF	TGTGCCAGCAGCTCGATTACAGGGTCTCCCTATGGCTACACCTTC
NA	TRBV5-1	NA	TRBJ1-1	13	CASSFGVQSEAFF	TGCGCCAGCAGCTTTGGGGTTCAATCTGAAGCTTTCTTT
NA	TRBV29-1	NA	TRBJ1-1	16	CSVEDRLKFGVSEAFF	TGCAGCGTTGAAGATCGTTTAAAGTTTGGGGTCTCTGAAGCTTTCTTT
TRBD1	TRBV5-1	NA	TRBJ2-3	14	CASSLGQGVNTQYF	TGCGCCAGCAGCTTGGGACAGGGTGTAAATACGCAGTATTTT
NA	TRBV6-5	NA	TRBJ1-1	13	CASRLGGNTEAFF	TGTGCCAGCAGACTGGGGGGGAACACTGAAGCTTTCTTT